This T cell receptor (beta chain) comes out of a study of control samples from healthy donors and cancer patients. Germline V gene lookup returns CDR1 SEHNR and CDR2 FQNEAQ (reference sequence). After removal of 3 bases from V and 4 bases from J, the junction contained 15 bases not matched to a gene. The CDR3 spans 18 residues. Libraries were prepared by immunoSEQ multiplex PCR; TCRdb keeps only in-frame clonotypes and omits some of them. This table has about 84,000 clones, 80% to 90% appearing once. The TCR originated in a man in his sixties with head and neck cancer. Sequencing used PBMCs. The V call is TRBV7-9, the J call TRBJ2-5; TRBD2 matches 9 bases. As DNA, the CDR3 is TGTGCCAGCAGCTTTGGACTAGGACTAGCGTTAGTGGGAGAGACCCAGTACTTC. This gives the protein CASSFGLGLALVGETQYF.